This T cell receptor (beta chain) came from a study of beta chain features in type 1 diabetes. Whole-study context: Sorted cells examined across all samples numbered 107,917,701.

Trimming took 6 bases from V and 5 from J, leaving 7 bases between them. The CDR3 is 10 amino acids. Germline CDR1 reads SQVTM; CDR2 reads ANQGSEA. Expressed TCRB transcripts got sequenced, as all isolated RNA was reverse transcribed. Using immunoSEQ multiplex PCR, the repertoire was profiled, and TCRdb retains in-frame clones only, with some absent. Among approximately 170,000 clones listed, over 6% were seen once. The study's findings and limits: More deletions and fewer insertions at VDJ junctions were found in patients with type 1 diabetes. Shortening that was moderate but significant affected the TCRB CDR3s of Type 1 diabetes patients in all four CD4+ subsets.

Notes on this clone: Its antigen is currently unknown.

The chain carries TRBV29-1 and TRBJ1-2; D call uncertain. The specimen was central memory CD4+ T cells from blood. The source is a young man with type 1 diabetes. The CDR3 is CSVASYGYTF. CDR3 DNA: TGCAGCGTGGCCTCGTATGGCTACACCTTC.